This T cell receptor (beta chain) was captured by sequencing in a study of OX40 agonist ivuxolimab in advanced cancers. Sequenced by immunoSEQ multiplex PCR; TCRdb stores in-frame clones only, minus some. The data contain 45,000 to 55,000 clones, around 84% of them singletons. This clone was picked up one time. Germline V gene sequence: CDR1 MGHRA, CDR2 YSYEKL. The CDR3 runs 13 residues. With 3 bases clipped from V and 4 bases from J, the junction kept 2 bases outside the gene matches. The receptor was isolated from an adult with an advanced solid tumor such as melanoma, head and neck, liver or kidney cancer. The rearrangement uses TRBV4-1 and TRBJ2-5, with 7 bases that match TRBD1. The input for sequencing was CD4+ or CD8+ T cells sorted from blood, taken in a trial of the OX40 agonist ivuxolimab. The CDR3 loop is CASSQSGGETQYF. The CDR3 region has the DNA TGCGCCAGCAGCCAGTCAGGGGGAGAGACCCAGTACTTC.